What follows are 25 T cell receptor beta chains derived from one specimen sequenced in a study of blood T cell repertoires in COVID-19. Generated by immunoSEQ multiplex PCR, the TCRdb table keeps only in-frame clones and is missing some. The table includes under 250,000 clones, about 83% detected once. Sequencing input: peripheral blood. The source is a woman between 45 and 60 years old with active or convalescent COVID-19.

This chain connects TRBV6-5 to TRBJ1-2; tentative D call: TRBD1 (5 bases). This CDR3 has 14 residues. Trimming stripped 4 bases from V and 2 bases from J, with 11 bases between. Germline loops: CDR1 MNHEY, CDR2 SVGAGI. The CDR3 DNA sequence: TGTGCCAGCAGTTTGACAGCTACGAACTATGGCTACACCTTC. Its protein is CASSLTATNYGYTF.

The rearrangement joins TRBV5-1 to TRBJ1-1, with 8 bases matching TRBD1. The ends lost 7 bases at V and 3 bases at J; junction bases unmatched: 8. Germline V gene sequence: CDR1 SGHRS, CDR2 YFSETQ. The CDR3 contains 14 residues. CDR3 coding DNA: TGCGCCAGCGGATTCGGACAGGGTCACACTGAAGCTTTCTTT. This sequence encodes CASGFGQGHTEAFF.

The sample holds one count of this clone. V and J are TRBV7-2 and TRBJ2-3; D perhaps matches TRBD2 (6 bases). V was pared by 1 base and J by 6 bases, with 11 bases between. Germline CDR1 is SGHTA and CDR2 is FQGNSA. CDR3 size: 14 residues. The CDR3 here is CASSLGRADDTQYF. The CDR3 coding sequence is TGTGCCAGCAGCTTAGGGAGGGCAGACGATACGCAGTATTTT.

This chain uses TRBV2 with TRBJ1-6; 8 positions agree with TRBD1. J lost 3 bases, V lost 3 bases, and 7 bases had no gene match. The CDR3 consists of 17 residues. Germline V lookup: CDR1 SNHLY, CDR2 FYNNEI. The CDR3 reads CASSEKAGGFYNSPLHF. For the CDR3, the DNA is TGTGCCAGCAGTGAGAAGGCAGGGGGCTTCTATAATTCACCCCTCCACTTT.

A few counts support this clone. This sequence joins TRBV2 and TRBJ1-5, with D possibly being TRBD1 (6 bases). Germline V gene data show CDR1 as SNHLY and CDR2 as FYNNEI. The V end lost 1 base, the J end lost 5 bases, and 12 bases lay between the germline ends. The CDR3 is made up of 15 amino acids. This CDR3 reads CASSEGRGGDQPQHF. The CDR3 DNA is TGTGCCAGCAGTGAAGGAAGGGGGGGCGATCAGCCCCAGCATTTT.

The CDR3 loop is CASSVVPGGAYEQYF. The CDR3 DNA is TGTGCCAGCAGCGTAGTCCCAGGGGGCGCGTACGAGCAGTACTTC. This sequence joins TRBV9 and TRBJ2-7; 8 positions match TRBD1. The CDR3 spans 15 residues. Trimming at V came to 0 bases and at J to 4 bases, leaving 6 bases not matched to a gene. The germline CDR1 and CDR2 sequences are SGDLS and YYNGEE.

V and J are TRBV5-1 and TRBJ2-2; 8 bases align to TRBD2. Per the germline V gene, CDR1 is SGHRS and CDR2 is YFSETQ. The V and J ends lost 4 bases and 2 bases, in that order; junction bases with no gene match: 4. There are 15 residues in the CDR3. CDR3 amino acids: CASSLSGVNTGELFF. DNA for the CDR3: TGCGCCAGCAGCCTTAGCGGGGTCAACACCGGGGAGCTGTTTTTT.

The chain uses TRBV28 and TRBJ1-5, with TRBD1 matching 12 bases. This CDR3 comprises 14 residues. From germline, CDR1 is MDHEN and CDR2 SYDVKM. With 6 bases clipped from V and 7 bases from J, the junction kept 4 bases outside the gene matches. The CDR3 coding sequence is TGTGCCAGCAGCACAGGGACAGGGGGCCAGCCCCAGCATTTT. This gives the protein CASSTGTGGQPQHF.

This chain joins TRBV7-9 and TRBJ1-2; D gene unclear. CDR3 length: 15 amino acids. V was shortened by 1 base and J by 0 bases, with 9 bases between the two germline ends. CDR1 and CDR2 (germline): SEHNR, FQNEAQ (reference sequence). CDR3: CASSLDGRTNYGYTF. The CDR3 DNA reads TGTGCCAGCAGCTTAGACGGCAGGACTAACTATGGCTACACCTTC. The whole variable domain, filled in from reference TRBV7-9 and TRBJ1-2, reads DTGVSQNPRHKITKRGQNVTFRCDPISEHNRLYWYRQTLGQGPEFLTYFQNEAQLEKSRLLSDRFSAERPKGSFSTLEIQRTEQGDSAMYLCASSLDGRTNYGYTFGSGTRLTVV.

A few counts support this clone. The V call is TRBV10-3, the J call TRBJ2-2; 12 bases match TRBD1. V was clipped by 6 bases and J by 4 bases; unmatched bases: 12. This CDR3 has 18 amino acids. Germline CDR1 ENHRY, CDR2 SYGVKD. The CDR3 region has the DNA TGTGCCATCAGCCCGACGGGACAGGGGGCGCCGGTCACCGGGGAGCTGTTTTTT. Translation gives CAISPTGQGAPVTGELFF.

The chain uses TRBV30 and TRBJ1-2; D may be TRBD1 (5 bases). V lost 3 bases to trimming and J lost 1 base, with 18 bases between them. CDR1 GTSNPN and CDR2 SVGIG come from the germline V gene (reference sequence). The CDR3 runs to 16 residues. The CDR3 sequence is CAWSRPGRDFNYGYTF. The CDR3 region has the DNA TGTGCCTGGAGCCGCCCAGGGAGGGACTTTAACTATGGCTACACCTTC. The complete variable domain, with remaining parts taken from reference TRBV30 and TRBJ1-2, reads SQTIHQWPATLVQPVGSPLSLECTVEGTSNPNLYWYRQAAGRGLQLLFYSVGIGQISSEVPQNLSASRPQDRQFILSSKKLLLSDSGFYLCAWSRPGRDFNYGYTFGSGTRLTVV.

The J gene is TRBJ2-5, the V gene TRBV5-1; D perhaps matches TRBD1 (5 bases). This CDR3 comprises 14 residues. V was trimmed by 2 bases and J by 7 bases, leaving 15 bases between them. Germline CDR1 reads SGHRS; CDR2 reads YFSETQ. This CDR3 reads CASSLNSGSGTQYF. CDR3 DNA: TGCGCCAGCAGCTTAAATTCAGGGTCTGGGACCCAGTACTTC.

The CDR3 bases are TGTGCCAGCAGCCAAGATCAACTAGCGGGGGATAGTGAGCAGTTCTTC. It encodes CASSQDQLAGDSEQFF. This rearrangement joins TRBV4-2 to TRBJ2-1; 11 positions agree with TRBD2. The CDR3 has 16 amino acids. Germline V lookup: CDR1 LGHNA, CDR2 YNFKEQ. V trimming: 0 bases; J trimming: 9 bases; junction bases outside the gene matches: 7.

The chain is built from TRBV15 and TRBJ1-1; D possibly corresponds to TRBD1 (5 bases). CDR1 is LNHNV and CDR2 is YYDKDF in the germline V gene (reference sequence). This CDR3 is built from 16 residues. V was cut by 3 bases and J by 10 bases, with 24 bases left in between. The CDR3 loop reads CATSRDQTLGSGGAFF. The CDR3 bases are TGTGCCACCAGCAGGGACCAAACACTAGGGTCCGGGGGAGCTTTCTTT.

The V gene is TRBV11-2, the J gene TRBJ2-7, with 8 bases identical to TRBD1. This CDR3 has 15 amino acids. Losses at the gene ends were 2 bases for V and 2 bases for J; bases not matched to a gene: 5. Germline V CDR1 and CDR2: SGHAT, FQNNGV. In DNA, the CDR3 is TGTGCCAGCAGCTTAAGTTGGGACAGGACCTACGAGCAGTACTTC. Protein product: CASSLSWDRTYEQYF.

This chain joins TRBV5-1 and TRBJ1-1, with a weak D call TRBD1 (6 bases). With 3 bases removed from V and 1 base from J, the gap between germline ends came to 7 bases. The CDR3 has 13 residues. Per germline, CDR1 SGHRS and CDR2 YFSETQ. CDR3 sequence (DNA): TGCGCCAGCAGCTCGACAGGGAACACTGAAGCTTTCTTT. As protein: CASSSTGNTEAFF.

The chain joins TRBV30 to TRBJ1-1, with unresolved D. Germline assignment: CDR1 GTSNPN and CDR2 SVGIG (reference sequence). The CDR3 covers 17 residues. V lost 0 bases, J lost 2 bases, and 19 bases lay in between. This CDR3 reads CAWSVRRRIRLNTEAFF. The CDR3 region has the DNA TGTGCCTGGAGTGTACGTCGCAGAATACGACTAAACACTGAAGCTTTCTTT.

The J gene is TRBJ2-1, the V gene TRBV18, with TRBD2 matching over 11 bases. This CDR3 is built from 15 residues. J gave up 8 bases and V 3 bases, and 6 bases lay outside the gene matches. Per the germline V gene, CDR1 is KGHSH and CDR2 is LQKENI. The CDR3, as DNA: TGTGCCAGCTCACCCCAGACTAGCGGGATGGATGAGCAGTTCTTC. Amino acids: CASSPQTSGMDEQFF.

This chain connects TRBV20-1 to TRBJ1-4, with 10 positions matching TRBD1. Trimming at V came to 4 bases and at J to 10 bases, leaving 6 bases not matched to a gene. The CDR3 covers 13 residues. From germline, CDR1 is DFQATT and CDR2 SNEGSKA (reference sequence). As DNA, the CDR3 is TGCAGTGCTAATGACAGGGGGCTTGGAAAACTGTTTTTT. Its translation is CSANDRGLGKLFF.

The V call is TRBV2, the J call TRBJ2-1; 13 nucleotides match TRBD2. V trimming: 4 bases; J trimming: 6 bases; junction bases outside the gene matches: 9. The germline CDR1 and CDR2 sequences are SNHLY and FYNNEI. The CDR3 runs to 17 residues. The CDR3 DNA follows: TGTGCCAGCAGTGGGACTAGCGGGGGCGCCCGGGTCAATGAGCAGTTCTTC. The encoded protein is CASSGTSGGARVNEQFF.

This clone was observed once. The chain links TRBV3-1 (or the pseudogene TRBV3-2) to TRBJ2-1, with 11 bases fitting TRBD1. The CDR3 covers 15 residues. V trimming: 5 bases; J trimming: 6 bases; junction bases outside the gene matches: 6. The germline CDR1 and CDR2 sequences are LGHDT and YNNKEL (reference sequence). The CDR3 loop is CASSYGQGARNEQFF. The CDR3 nucleotides read TGTGCCAGCAGCTACGGACAGGGGGCGCGCAATGAGCAGTTCTTC.

In its sample, this clone was seen a few times. This chain connects TRBV6-4 to TRBJ2-1, with D perhaps matching TRBD2 (5 bases). Trimming pared 9 bases from V and 6 bases from J, leaving 24 bases between. Germline CDR1 and CDR2: MRHNA and SNTAGT. This CDR3 is 16 amino acids long. The CDR3 DNA follows: TGTGCCAGTGCACCCGGTCAGAGGGAGTGGTCCAATGAGCAGTTCTTC. Protein sequence: CASAPGQREWSNEQFF.

CDR3 nucleotides: TGTGCCTGGAGTGCCCGACAGGGGGGGAAGACCCAGTACTTC. Its translation: CAWSARQGGKTQYF. The V and J genes are TRBV30 and TRBJ2-5, with TRBD1 matching over 9 bases. The CDR3 runs to 14 residues. V gave up 1 base and J gave up 6 bases; unmatched junction bases: 6. CDR1 is GTSNPN, CDR2 SVGIG, per germline (reference sequence).

The chain joins TRBV28 to TRBJ2-1; TRBD1 agrees at 8 bases. J lost 6 bases, V lost 2 bases, and 6 bases had no gene match. Germline V gene lookup returns CDR1 MDHEN and CDR2 SYDVKM. This CDR3 has 15 residues. The CDR3 region is CASSLDRGRRNEQFF. The DNA of the CDR3 is TGTGCCAGCAGTTTAGACAGGGGTAGGCGCAATGAGCAGTTCTTC.

As DNA, the CDR3 is TGTGCCATCAGTGAGCCACCCGGAGATACGCAGTATTTT. It encodes CAISEPPGDTQYF. V gene TRBV10-3 combines with J gene TRBJ2-3; D gene uncertain. Trimming stripped 2 bases from V and 5 bases from J, with 8 bases between. Germline assignment: CDR1 ENHRY and CDR2 SYGVKD. The CDR3 totals 13 residues.